Listed here are 15 T cell receptor beta chains from one sample, sequenced in a study of blood T cells in healthy people across ages. A second 7 to 11 cycle PCR used barcoded and J-beta primers. Each CDR3 protein gets one entry after TCRdb re-called the 5' RACE reads with MiXCR. There are 550,000 to 750,000 distinct CDR3 sequences in the sample; around 21% occur only once, and 3.5% to 4% lies in the top ten. Sequenced: blood. These receptors all come from a man in his sixties or seventies in good health.

The table lists this clonotype with many counts. The rearrangement joins TRBV27 to TRBJ2-1; 11 bases agree with TRBD1. The CDR3 contains 15 residues. V was pared by 2 bases and J by 8 bases, with 5 bases of the junction left unmatched. The germline gives CDR1 MNHEY, CDR2 SMNVEV (reference sequence). CDR3 sequence reads: CASSLGGTGGYEQFF. The CDR3 bases are TGTGCCAGCAGTTTAGGGGGGACAGGGGGGTATGAGCAGTTCTTC.

CDR3 loop: CSARDGSTGANVLTF. CDR3 nucleotide sequence: TGCAGTGCTAGGGACGGATCAACCGGGGCCAACGTCCTGACTTTC. The chain combines TRBV20-1 with TRBJ2-6, with unresolved D. The CDR3 covers 15 residues. CDR1 is DFQATT and CDR2 is SNEGSKA in the germline V gene (reference sequence). Trimming took off 3 bases at V and 4 bases at J, with 13 bases between the two ends.

Written as DNA, the CDR3 is TGCGCCAGCAGCACGGGACCCGCTAATGGCTACACCTTC. Protein: CASSTGPANGYTF. V and J are TRBV5-1 and TRBJ1-2; D might be TRBD1 (5 bases). Trimming left V 4 bases short and J 6 bases short, with 13 bases between. In germline, CDR1 is SGHRS, CDR2 YFSETQ. The CDR3 consists of 13 residues. Complete variable domain (other parts from reference TRBV5-1 and TRBJ1-2): KAGVTQTPRYLIKTRGQQVTLSCSPISGHRSVSWYQQTPGQGLQFLFEYFSETQRNKGNFPGRFSGRQFSNSRSEMNVSTLELGDSALYLCASSTGPANGYTFGSGTRLTVV.

The chain employs TRBV20-1 and TRBJ2-5; no firm D call. The CDR3 sequence is 13 residues long. The germline V gene encodes CDR1 DFQATT and CDR2 SNEGSKA (reference sequence). V lost 5 bases and J 4 bases, leaving 14 bases between the germline ends. This CDR3 reads CSASPSLSETQYF. The CDR3 DNA follows: TGCAGTGCTTCTCCGTCGCTATCAGAGACCCAGTACTTC.

J is TRBJ1-2 and V is TRBV9; 8 nucleotides match TRBD1. With 2 bases clipped from V and 4 bases from J, the junction kept 7 bases outside the gene matches. CDR3 length: 15 amino acids. CDR1 and CDR2 from the germline V gene are SGDLS and YYNGEE. DNA for the CDR3: TGTGCCAGCAGCGTGCAGGACAGGGTACGCTATGGCTACACCTTC. Amino acids: CASSVQDRVRYGYTF.

The chain is built from TRBV28 and TRBJ2-7; 11 bases are shared with TRBD2. The CDR3 is 16 residues long. In germline, CDR1 is MDHEN, CDR2 SYDVKM. Trimming removed 6 bases from V and 5 bases from J; junction bases left unmatched: 12. This CDR3 reads CASSLHSGRAFNEQYF. CDR3 DNA: TGTGCCAGCAGCCTACATAGCGGGAGGGCTTTTAACGAGCAGTACTTC. The variable domain in full, with the rest retrieved from reference TRBV28 and TRBJ2-7, is DVKVTQSSRYLVKRTGEKVFLECVQDMDHENMFWYRQDPGLGLRLIYFSYDVKMKEKGDIPEGYSVSREKKERFSLILESASTNQTSMYLCASSLHSGRAFNEQYFGPGTRLTVT.

The rearrangement uses TRBV5-5 and TRBJ2-5; no reliable D call. The closer fit of TRBJ2-1 to the DNA end suggests the J call may be wrong. This CDR3 has 15 amino acids. Germline values: CDR1 SGHKS, CDR2 YYEKEE (reference sequence). The CDR3 bases are TGTGCCAGCAGTAACCCTGGACGGTCAGGCAATGAGCAGTTCTTC. The encoded protein is CASSNPGRSGNEQFF.

This clonotype has only a few counts. The chain recombines TRBV5-1 with TRBJ2-1; unclear D gene. Trimming left V 2 bases short and J 0 bases short, with 9 bases between. The V gene's germline CDR1 is SGHRS and CDR2 YFSETQ. This CDR3 is built from 15 residues. In DNA form, the CDR3 reads TGCGCCAGCAGCTTTTCGCCGGGCTCCTACAATGAGCAGTTCTTC. Translating it yields CASSFSPGSYNEQFF.

J is TRBJ1-2 and V is TRBV20-1, with D maybe TRBD1 (6 bases). Trimming took 3 bases from V and 8 from J, leaving 16 bases between them. Germline CDR1 is DFQATT and CDR2 is SNEGSKA (reference sequence). The CDR3 covers 13 residues. The CDR3 region has the DNA TGCAGTGCTAGTCTTCCACAGGGAAAGGGCTACACCTTC. This codes for CSASLPQGKGYTF.

This chain links TRBV6-5 with TRBJ2-5, with D perhaps TRBD2 (6 bases). TRBJ2-7 explains the end of the DNA better; the J call may be wrong. The CDR3 sequence is 15 residues long. In germline, CDR1 is MNHEY, CDR2 SVGAGI. Here the CDR3 reads CASSYSSRGLYEQYF. The DNA for the CDR3 is TGTGCCAGCAGTTACTCGAGTAGGGGACTCTACGAGCAGTACTTC.

The rearrangement links TRBV29-1 to TRBJ2-5; 9 positions match TRBD1. V dropped 5 bases and J dropped 6; count of bases not matched to a gene: 7. The germline V gene has CDR1 SQVTM and CDR2 ANQGSEA. The length of the CDR3 is 13 residues. CDR3 sequence (DNA): TGCAGCGTTAAAACAGGGGGCATCAAGACCCAGTACTTC. It translates to CSVKTGGIKTQYF.

Many counts were recorded for this clonotype. The chain recombines TRBV20-1 with TRBJ1-1; the D gene is possibly TRBD1 (6 bases). The germline V gene has CDR1 DFQATT and CDR2 SNEGSKA (reference sequence). The CDR3 is 12 amino acids. With 3 bases removed from V and 6 bases from J, the gap between germline ends came to 11 bases. The CDR3 DNA sequence: TGCAGTGCTAGGGCGGGGGCCGCTGAAGCTTTCTTT. Amino acid sequence: CSARAGAAEAFF.

This clonotype appeared many times. V usage is TRBV20-1 and J usage is TRBJ2-1; 9 bases line up with TRBD2. Losses at the gene ends were 1 base for V and 6 bases for J; bases not matched to a gene: 7. Per the germline V gene, CDR1 is DFQATT and CDR2 is SNEGSKA (reference sequence). The CDR3 consists of 15 residues. CDR3 nucleotide sequence: TGCAGTGCTAGAGGGAGTAGCGGGAGTACCAATGAGCAGTTCTTC. This encodes CSARGSSGSTNEQFF.

The V and J genes are TRBV5-1 and TRBJ2-1; tentatively, D is TRBD2 (7 bases). V was cut by 4 bases and J by 6 bases, with 17 bases left in between. This CDR3 spans 15 amino acids. Per the germline V gene, CDR1 is SGHRS and CDR2 is YFSETQ. The CDR3 bases are TGCGCCAGCAGCACCGCCCAGGGGAGGGTCAATGAGCAGTTCTTC. This gives the protein CASSTAQGRVNEQFF.

Notes on this clonotype: Sequence at one end of the junction differs from germline and may be a read error. The CDR3 loop reads CASRKMAVGDGYTF. The CDR3 DNA reads TGTGCCAGCAGGAAAATGGCAGTAGGAGATGGTTACACCTTC. J is TRBJ1-2 and V is TRBV6-5; D gene uncertain. The CDR3 sequence is 14 residues long. Germline loops: CDR1 MNHEY, CDR2 SVGAGI.